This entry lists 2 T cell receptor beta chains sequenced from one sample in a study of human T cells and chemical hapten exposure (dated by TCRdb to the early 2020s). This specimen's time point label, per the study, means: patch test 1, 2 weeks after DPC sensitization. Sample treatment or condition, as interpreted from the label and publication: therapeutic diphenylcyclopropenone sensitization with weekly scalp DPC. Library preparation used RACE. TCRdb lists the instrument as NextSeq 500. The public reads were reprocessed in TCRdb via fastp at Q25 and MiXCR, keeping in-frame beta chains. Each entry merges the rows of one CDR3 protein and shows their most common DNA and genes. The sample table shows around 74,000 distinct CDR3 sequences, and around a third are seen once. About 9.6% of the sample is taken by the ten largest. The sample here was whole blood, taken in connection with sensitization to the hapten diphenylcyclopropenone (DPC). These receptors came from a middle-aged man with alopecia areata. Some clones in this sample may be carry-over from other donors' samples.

This CDR3 is CASSRGTGGNSPLHF. DNA for the CDR3: TGTGCCAGCAGCCGCGGGACAGGAGGGAATTCACCCCTCCACTTT. The chain carries TRBV6-1 and TRBJ1-6; 8 bases are shared with TRBD1. The CDR3 has 15 residues. Germline assignment: CDR1 MNHNS and CDR2 SASEGT. The junction had 8 bases not matched to a gene; V was cut back by 6 bases and J by 7 bases.

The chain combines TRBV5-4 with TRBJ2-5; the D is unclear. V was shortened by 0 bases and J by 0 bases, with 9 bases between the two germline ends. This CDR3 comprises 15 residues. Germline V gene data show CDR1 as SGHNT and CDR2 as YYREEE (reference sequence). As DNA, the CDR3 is TGTGCCAGCAGCTTGGAGGCGGCGTACCAAGAGACCCAGTACTTC. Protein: CASSLEAAYQETQYF. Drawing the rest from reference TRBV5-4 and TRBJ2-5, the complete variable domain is ETGVTQSPTHLIKTRGQQVTLRCSSQSGHNTVSWYQQALGQGPQFIFQYYREEENGRGNFPPRFSGLQFPNYSSELNVNALELDDSALYLCASSLEAAYQETQYFGPGTRLLVL.